The T cell receptor (beta chain) under discussion was sequenced for a study of neoadjuvant anti-PD-1 for oral cavity cancer. Study details: Around day 43, patients without progression received a fourth nivolumab dose before surgery. Findings and limits, study-wide: With a few patients per group, TCR findings need larger cohorts.

Libraries were prepared by immunoSEQ multiplex PCR; TCRdb keeps only in-frame clonotypes and omits some of them. The top ten clones hold approximately 3.3% of a sample with some 15,000 clones, 70% to 80% of them seen once. No culture or expansion preceded analysis of these blood cells. This clone was observed a few times. Antigen unknown. CDR1 is SGHDT, CDR2 YYEEEE, per germline. The V segment lost 0 bases and the J segment 3 bases; nucleotides outside the gene matches: 5. The CDR3 has 16 residues. This TCR was sampled from a person aged 35-79 years with oral cavity squamous cell carcinoma. V and J are TRBV5-6 and TRBJ2-3; 9 positions agree with TRBD1. Material: PBMCs, obtained before nivolumab (anti-PD-1) treatment. Written as DNA, the CDR3 is TGTGCCAGCAGCTTGGACAGTGGGACAGGGACAGATACGCAGTATTTT. It is translated as CASSLDSGTGTDTQYF.